The clone carrying this T cell receptor beta chain was found once. This sample is part of a study of post-analysis software for immune sequencing data. Prepared TCR beta cDNA libraries contained unique molecular identifiers. MiXCR was run by TCRdb on the PCR reads, yielding one entry per CDR3 protein. The table lists roughly 670,000 distinct CDR3 sequences, more than 50% of them singletons, with around 11% in the top ten. The source is a girl aged 2-10 years with multiple sclerosis. The sequenced sample consisted of blood.

CDR3 residues: CASSVIGGEQYF. The DNA for the CDR3 is TGTGCCAGCAGTGTAATCGGGGGGGAGCAGTATTTT. The chain links TRBV2 to TRBJ2-3; 8 bases are a match to TRBD2. The CDR3 extends over 12 amino acids. V lost 4 bases, J lost 11 bases, and 5 bases stayed unmatched. The germline gives CDR1 SNHLY, CDR2 FYNNEI.